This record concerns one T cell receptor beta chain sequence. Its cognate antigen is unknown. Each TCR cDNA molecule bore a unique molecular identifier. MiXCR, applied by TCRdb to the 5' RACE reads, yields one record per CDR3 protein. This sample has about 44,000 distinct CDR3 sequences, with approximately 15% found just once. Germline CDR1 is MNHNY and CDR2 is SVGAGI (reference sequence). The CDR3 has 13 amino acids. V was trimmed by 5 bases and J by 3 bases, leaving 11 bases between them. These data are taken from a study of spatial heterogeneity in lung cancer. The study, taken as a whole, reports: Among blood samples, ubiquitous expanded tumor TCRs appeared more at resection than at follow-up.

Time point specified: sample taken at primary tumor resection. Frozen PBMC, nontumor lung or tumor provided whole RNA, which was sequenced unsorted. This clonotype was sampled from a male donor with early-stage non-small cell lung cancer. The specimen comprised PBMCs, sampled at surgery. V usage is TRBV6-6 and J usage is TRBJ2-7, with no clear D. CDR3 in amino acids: CASSHGGGYEQYF. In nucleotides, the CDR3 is TGTGCCAGCAGTCACGGTGGCGGCTACGAGCAGTACTTC.